This paragraph reports one T cell receptor (beta chain). Using immunoSEQ multiplex PCR, the repertoire was profiled, and TCRdb retains in-frame clones only, with some absent. The sample gives 70,000 to 100,000 clones, 91% of which show up once; roughly 18% is in the top ten. Germline CDR1 reads SQVTM; CDR2 reads ANQGSEA. V lost 4 bases and J lost 3; bases outside the gene matches: 3. This CDR3 contains 13 residues. This sample stems from a study of control samples from healthy donors and cancer patients. The receptor's source is a man aged 50-60 years in good health. Sequenced input: blood. The chain joins TRBV29-1 to TRBJ1-5; TRBD1 aligns across 7 bases. The CDR3 loop is CSVADRDNQPQHF. The DNA for the CDR3 is TGCAGCGTTGCTGACAGGGACAATCAGCCCCAGCATTTT.